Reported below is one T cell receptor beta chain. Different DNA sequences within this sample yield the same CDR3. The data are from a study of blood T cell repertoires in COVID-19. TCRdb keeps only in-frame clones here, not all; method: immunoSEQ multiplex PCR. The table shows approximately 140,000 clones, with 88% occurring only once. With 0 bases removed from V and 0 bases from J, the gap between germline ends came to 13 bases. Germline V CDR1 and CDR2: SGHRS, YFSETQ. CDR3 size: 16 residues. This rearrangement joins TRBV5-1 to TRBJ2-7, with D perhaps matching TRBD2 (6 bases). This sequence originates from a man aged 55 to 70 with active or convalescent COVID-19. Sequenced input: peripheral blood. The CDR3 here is CASSLGGTAISYEQYF. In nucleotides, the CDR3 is TGCGCCAGCAGCTTGGGGGGGACTGCCATCTCCTACGAGCAGTACTTC.